The rows below give T cell receptor beta chains drawn from one sample of a study of blood T cell repertoires in COVID-19. TCRdb's copy holds only in-frame clones and misses some; the assay was immunoSEQ multiplex PCR. Of a few hundred thousand clones listed, 85% are singletons. Sample: peripheral blood. The receptor set was obtained from a woman in her late teens or twenties with acute or convalescent COVID-19. CDR3s include the opening cysteine and the closing phenylalanine or tryptophan.

TRBV10-3	TRBJ2-3	CAIAGTGGDTQYF
TRBV7-8	TRBJ2-1	CASSHSRGYNEQFF
TRBV14	TRBJ1-2	CASSHTGSHGYTF
TRBV6-4	TRBJ1-1	CASRESVNTEAFF
TRBV6-5	TRBJ1-1	CASRPDRKRNTEAFF
TRBV19	TRBJ2-2	CASSRPGSNTGELFF
TRBV4-2	TRBJ2-2	CASSLTTTGELFF
TRBV11-2	TRBJ2-2	CASSSGQGRGELFF
TRBV9	TRBJ1-4	CASSPRTGREKLFF
TRBV6-5	TRBJ1-1	CASRPREDEAFF
TRBV5-1	TRBJ2-7	CASSLAQGHEQYF
TRBV19	TRBJ2-5	CASSRLAGEETQYF
TRBV25-1	TRBJ1-4	CASSEYLAGIEKLFF
TRBV3-1/TRBV3-2	TRBJ2-5	CASSQGTTSVTQYF
TRBV28	TRBJ2-4	CASKPGGDQNIQYF
TRBV2	TRBJ2-1	CAKTLGSGGTYNEQFF
TRBV9	TRBJ1-4	CASSVGEVANEKLFF
TRBV28	TRBJ2-5	CASSLRQGVETQYF
TRBV10-3	TRBJ2-3	CATGQGEGTDTQYF
TRBV7-9	TRBJ1-5	CASSFERVVDQPQHF
TRBV9	TRBJ2-1	CASSVATGGLAGQFF
TRBV27	TRBJ1-2	CASSPGQGNYGYTF
TRBV18	TRBJ2-2	CASSPTPLFGELFF
TRBV5-1	TRBJ1-2	CASSLEQGWGYTF
TRBV11-2	TRBJ2-2	CASSFGTGVTGELFF
TRBV15	TRBJ2-5	CATSRGTVGETQYF
TRBV27	TRBJ2-1	CASSLVPPGLAGVNEQFF
TRBV28	TRBJ1-2	CASREELLYGYTF
TRBV5-4	TRBJ1-2	CASSLTGRAVGYTF
TRBV7-8	TRBJ1-3	CASSLVDSPPYSGNTIYF
TRBV12-5	TRBJ2-7	CASGLGGRRDEQYF
TRBV5-5	TRBJ2-7	CASSFSDRSSYEQYF
TRBV30	TRBJ2-5	CAWGTGGAGETQYF
TRBV30	TRBJ1-5	CAWSGFGTVVQPQHF
TRBV6-5	TRBJ1-2	CASSAEGTGLYGYTF
TRBV28	TRBJ1-2	CASNSGTAYGYTF
TRBV30	TRBJ1-4	CAWQITTNEKLFF
TRBV7-7	TRBJ2-1	CASSRLTGGYNEQFF
TRBV15	TRBJ2-1	CATRNPRGQRGVRGEQFF
TRBV5-1	TRBJ1-1	CASSFRQGETEAFF
TRBV9	TRBJ2-1	CASSSTSGIYNEQFF
TRBV3-1/TRBV3-2	TRBJ2-5	CASSRAGGPGETQYF
TRBV7-9	TRBJ1-5	CASSQDGNGPQHF
TRBV12-5	TRBJ2-1	CASAREGLAGGDEQFF
TRBV24-1	TRBJ2-1	CATSAPTDNEQFF
TRBV12-3/TRBV12-4	TRBJ1-1	CASGQGGNTEAFF
TRBV29-1	TRBJ1-5	CSVDTGYNQPQHF
TRBV5-6	TRBJ1-1	CASSLTIRVTEAFF
TRBV27	TRBJ2-7	CASSSGTNSYEQYF
TRBV2	TRBJ2-3	CASSEAISGSTDTQYF